A selection of T cell receptor beta chains follows, all from one sample in a study of identical twins. Using its own MiXCR run on the 5' RACE reads, TCRdb lists one record per CDR3 protein. The sample holds 1.5 million to 2 million distinct CDR3 sequences, around a third seen once. The sample comprised cord blood. The source is a newborn girl in good health. The CDR3 runs from the conserved cysteine through the conserved F or W. A row's size may be missing; if present it is once, few, many or a size class.

clone size	V gene	J gene	CDR3 protein
NA	TRBV18	TRBJ1-4	CASSPPDSRNEKLFF
NA	TRBV19	TRBJ1-1	CASNTGLVNTEAFF
NA	TRBV27	TRBJ1-5	CASSLRQGRNNQPQHF
many	TRBV12-3/TRBV12-4	TRBJ1-6	CASSLGRGTDNSPLHF
NA	TRBV5-5	TRBJ2-1	CASSWGVTYNEQFF
few	TRBV20-1	TRBJ2-4	CSARDGALGIQYF
few	TRBV27	TRBJ1-1	CASSKDKGNTEAFF
NA	TRBV29-1	TRBJ2-5	CSVASGRGGETQYF
many	TRBV2	TRBJ2-5	CASRTGSQETQYF
few	TRBV10-3	TRBJ2-1	CAISDGYNEQFF
NA	TRBV4-2	TRBJ2-2	CASSQASTSGDTGELFF
NA	TRBV5-1	TRBJ2-5	CASSLAFVENEQYF
few	TRBV25-1	NA	CASTENGETQFF
NA	TRBV6-5	TRBJ2-1	CASSYQNGIPYNEQFF
NA	TRBV15	TRBJ2-5	CATSEDRGQETQYF
NA	TRBV29-1	TRBJ2-7	CSVDGEQYF
NA	TRBV20-1	TRBJ2-2	CSARASGINTGELFF
NA	TRBV7-6	TRBJ1-2	CASSLVPGQVVTYGYTF
NA	TRBV4-1	TRBJ1-2	CASSQIPGGGYTF
few	TRBV6-1	TRBJ2-3	CASKAGGPHTDTQYF
many	TRBV28	TRBJ2-7	CASSSQGKQYF
NA	TRBV6-6	TRBJ2-3	CASSYSSRGGSDTQYF
NA	TRBV28	TRBJ1-1	CASSLRGQDRPNTEAFF
NA	TRBV20-1	TRBJ2-7	CSARKGGQGIRGYEHYF
NA	TRBV4-1	TRBJ2-5	CASSQRLRGGDQETQYF
NA	TRBV28	TRBJ2-3	CASSLLRVGDTQYF
NA	TRBV3-1	TRBJ1-5	CASSQGQNNQPQHF
few	TRBV7-9	TRBJ2-3	CASSLAFLAGDTQYF
NA	TRBV20-1	TRBJ2-6	CSARGPHSGANVLTF
few	TRBV7-2	NA	CASSLGRLAGGSSYNEQYF
many	TRBV7-2	TRBJ2-3	CASRPVLRSPTTDTQYF
few	TRBV29-1	TRBJ1-4	CSVGRASNEKLFF
NA	TRBV30	TRBJ1-1	CAWRWWDTNTEAFF
NA	TRBV5-1	TRBJ2-1	CASRLAGLNEQFF
few	TRBV20-1	TRBJ2-1	CSAPPQATSYNEQFF
few	TRBV4-2	TRBJ2-3	CASSPETGLAGDTQYF